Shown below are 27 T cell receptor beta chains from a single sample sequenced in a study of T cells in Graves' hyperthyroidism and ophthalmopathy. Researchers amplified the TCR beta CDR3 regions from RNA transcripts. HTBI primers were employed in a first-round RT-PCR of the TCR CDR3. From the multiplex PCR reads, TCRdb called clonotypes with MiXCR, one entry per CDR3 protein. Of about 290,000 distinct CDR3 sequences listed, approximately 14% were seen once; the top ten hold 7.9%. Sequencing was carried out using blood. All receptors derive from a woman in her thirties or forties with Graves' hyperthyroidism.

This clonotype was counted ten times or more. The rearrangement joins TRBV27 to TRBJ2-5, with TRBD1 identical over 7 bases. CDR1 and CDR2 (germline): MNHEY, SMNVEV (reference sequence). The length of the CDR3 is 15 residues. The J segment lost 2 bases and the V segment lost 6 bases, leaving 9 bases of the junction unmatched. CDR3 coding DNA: TGTGCCAGCAGCCCGACAGGGTGGCGGCAAGAGACCCAGTACTTC. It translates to CASSPTGWRQETQYF.

CDR3 protein: CSARRQGMENNEQFF. The CDR3 DNA follows: TGCAGTGCCCGACGACAGGGTATGGAAAACAATGAGCAGTTCTTC. This chain links TRBV20-1 with TRBJ2-1; 7 nucleotides line up with TRBD1. The germline CDR1 and CDR2 sequences are DFQATT and SNEGSKA (reference sequence). With 6 bases clipped from V and 5 bases from J, the junction kept 13 bases outside the gene matches. The CDR3 contains 15 residues.

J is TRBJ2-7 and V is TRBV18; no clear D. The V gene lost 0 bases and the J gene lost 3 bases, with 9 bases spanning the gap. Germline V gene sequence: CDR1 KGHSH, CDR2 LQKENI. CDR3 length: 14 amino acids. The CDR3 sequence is CASSPPADVYEQYF. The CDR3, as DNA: TGTGCCAGCTCACCACCAGCCGACGTCTACGAGCAGTACTTC.

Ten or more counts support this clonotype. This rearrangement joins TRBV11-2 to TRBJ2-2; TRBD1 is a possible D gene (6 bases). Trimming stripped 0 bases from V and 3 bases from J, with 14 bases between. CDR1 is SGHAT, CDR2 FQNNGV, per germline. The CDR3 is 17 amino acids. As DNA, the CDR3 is TGTGCCAGCAGCTTAGATGGGGGCCGGGGCTACACCGGGGAGCTGTTTTTT. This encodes CASSLDGGRGYTGELFF.

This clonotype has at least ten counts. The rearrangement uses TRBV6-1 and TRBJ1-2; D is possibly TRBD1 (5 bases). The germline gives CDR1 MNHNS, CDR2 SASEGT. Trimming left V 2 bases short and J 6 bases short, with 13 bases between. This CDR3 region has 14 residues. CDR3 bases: TGTGCCAGCAGTGAACGCAGGGTTAGCGATGGCTACACCTTC. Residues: CASSERRVSDGYTF.

The CDR3 sequence: CASSRTEGVNTEAFF. DNA for the CDR3: TGTGCCAGCTCACGGACGGAGGGGGTAAACACTGAAGCTTTCTTT. This rearrangement joins TRBV18 to TRBJ1-1, with D perhaps matching TRBD1 (6 bases). Per germline, CDR1 KGHSH and CDR2 LQKENI. With 4 bases removed from V and 2 bases from J, the gap between germline ends came to 14 bases. The CDR3 has 15 residues.

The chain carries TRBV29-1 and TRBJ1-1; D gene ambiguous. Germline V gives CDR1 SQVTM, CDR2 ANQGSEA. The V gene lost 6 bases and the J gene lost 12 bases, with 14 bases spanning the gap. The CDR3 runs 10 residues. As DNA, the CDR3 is TGCAGCGTGGAGACACCTCAAACTTTCTTT. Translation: CSVETPQTFF.

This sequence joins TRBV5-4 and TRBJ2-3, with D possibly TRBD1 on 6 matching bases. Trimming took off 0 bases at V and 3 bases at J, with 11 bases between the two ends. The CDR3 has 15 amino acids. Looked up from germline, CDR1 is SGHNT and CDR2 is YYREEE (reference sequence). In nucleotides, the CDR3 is TGTGCCAGCAGCTTGGCTACAGGGAGTACAGATACGCAGTATTTT. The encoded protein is CASSLATGSTDTQYF.

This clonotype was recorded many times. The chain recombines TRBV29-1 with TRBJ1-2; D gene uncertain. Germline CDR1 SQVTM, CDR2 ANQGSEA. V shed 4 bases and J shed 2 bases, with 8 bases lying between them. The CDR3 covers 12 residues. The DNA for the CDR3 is TGCAGCGTTGCGTCCGTGAACTATGGCTACACCTTC. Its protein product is CSVASVNYGYTF.

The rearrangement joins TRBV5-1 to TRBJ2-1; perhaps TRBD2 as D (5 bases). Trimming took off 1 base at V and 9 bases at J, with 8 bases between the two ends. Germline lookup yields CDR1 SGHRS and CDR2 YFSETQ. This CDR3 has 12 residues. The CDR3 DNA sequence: TGCGCCAGCAGCTTGAGGAGCGGTGAGCAGTTCTTC. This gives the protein CASSLRSGEQFF.

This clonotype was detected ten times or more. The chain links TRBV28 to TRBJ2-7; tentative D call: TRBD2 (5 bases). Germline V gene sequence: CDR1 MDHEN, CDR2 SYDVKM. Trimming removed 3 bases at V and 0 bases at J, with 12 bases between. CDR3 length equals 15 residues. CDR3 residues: CASSFAGGSSYEQYF. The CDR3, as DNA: TGTGCCAGCAGTTTCGCGGGTGGGAGCTCCTACGAGCAGTACTTC.

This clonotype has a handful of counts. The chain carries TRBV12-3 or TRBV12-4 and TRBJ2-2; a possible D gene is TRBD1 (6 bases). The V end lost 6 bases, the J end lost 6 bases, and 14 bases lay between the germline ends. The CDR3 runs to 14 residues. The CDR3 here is CASRPTGLAGELFF. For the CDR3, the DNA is TGTGCCAGCAGGCCTACAGGGTTAGCCGGGGAGCTGTTTTTT.

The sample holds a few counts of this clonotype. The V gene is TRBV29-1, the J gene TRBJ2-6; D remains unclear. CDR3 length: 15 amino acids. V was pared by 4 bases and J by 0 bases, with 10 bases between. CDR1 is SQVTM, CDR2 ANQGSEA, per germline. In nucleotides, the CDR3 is TGCAGCGTTGTGGTCGGTCTCTCTGGGGCCAACGTCCTGACTTTC. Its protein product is CSVVVGLSGANVLTF.

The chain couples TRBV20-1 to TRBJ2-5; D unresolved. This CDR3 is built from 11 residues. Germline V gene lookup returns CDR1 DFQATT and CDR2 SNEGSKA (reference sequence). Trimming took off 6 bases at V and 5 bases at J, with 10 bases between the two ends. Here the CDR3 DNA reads TGCAGTGCCCAAATACGGGAGACCCAGTACTTC. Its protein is CSAQIRETQYF.

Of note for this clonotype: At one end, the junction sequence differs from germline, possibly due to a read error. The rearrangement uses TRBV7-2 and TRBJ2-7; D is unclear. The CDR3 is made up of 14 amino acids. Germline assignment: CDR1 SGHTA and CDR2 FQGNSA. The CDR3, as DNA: TGTGCCATCAGCTCCGGGCCCCCTCGGGACGAGCAGTACTTC. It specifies CAISSGPPRDEQYF.

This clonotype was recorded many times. CDR3 sequence: CASRSPGPATYNEQFF. The CDR3 nucleotides are TGTGCCAGCAGGTCCCCCGGCCCGGCTACTTACAATGAGCAGTTCTTC. This sequence joins TRBV28 and TRBJ2-1; D is ambiguous. V was pared by 6 bases and J by 4 bases, with 19 bases between. The CDR3 totals 16 residues. Germline CDR1 MDHEN, CDR2 SYDVKM.

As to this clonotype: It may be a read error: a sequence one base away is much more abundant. CDR3 in amino acids: CARRRQGQVGYGYTF. As DNA, the CDR3 is TGTGCCCGGAGAAGACAGGGGCAAGTGGGCTATGGCTACACCTTC. The V call is TRBV30, the J call TRBJ1-2; 8 bases line up with TRBD1. The CDR3 is made up of 15 amino acids. CDR1 is GTSNPN and CDR2 is SVGIG in the germline V gene (reference sequence).

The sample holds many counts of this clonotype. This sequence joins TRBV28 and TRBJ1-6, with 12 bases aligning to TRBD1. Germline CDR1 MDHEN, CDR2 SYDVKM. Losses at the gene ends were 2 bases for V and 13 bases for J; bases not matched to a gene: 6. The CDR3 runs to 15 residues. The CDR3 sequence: CASSLPGQGASPLHF. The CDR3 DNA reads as TGTGCCAGCAGTTTACCGGGACAGGGGGCTTCCCCCCTCCACTTT. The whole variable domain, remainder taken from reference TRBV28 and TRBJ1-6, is DVKVTQSSRYLVKRTGEKVFLECVQDMDHENMFWYRQDPGLGLRLIYFSYDVKMKEKGDIPEGYSVSREKKERFSLILESASTNQTSMYLCASSLPGQGASPLHFGNGTRLTVT.

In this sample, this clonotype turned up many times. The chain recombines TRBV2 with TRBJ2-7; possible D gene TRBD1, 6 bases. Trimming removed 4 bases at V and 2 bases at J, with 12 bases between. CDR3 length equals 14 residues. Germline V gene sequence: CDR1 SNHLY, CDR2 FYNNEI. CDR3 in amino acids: CASSGQVGPYEQYF. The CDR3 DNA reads TGTGCCAGCAGTGGACAGGTTGGCCCCTACGAGCAGTACTTC.

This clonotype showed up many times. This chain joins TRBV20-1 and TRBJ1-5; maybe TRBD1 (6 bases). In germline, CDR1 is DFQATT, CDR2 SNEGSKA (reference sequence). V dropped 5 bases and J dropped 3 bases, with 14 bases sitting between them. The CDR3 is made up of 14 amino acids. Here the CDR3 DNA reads TGCAGTGCTGATTACAGGGATCACAATCAGCCCCAGCATTTT. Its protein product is CSADYRDHNQPQHF.

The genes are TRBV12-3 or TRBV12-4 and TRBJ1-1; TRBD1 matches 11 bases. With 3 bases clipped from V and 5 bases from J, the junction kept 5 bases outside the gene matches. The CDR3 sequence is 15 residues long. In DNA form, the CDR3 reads TGTGCCAGCAGTTTCTTGGGACAGGGGGATACTGAAGCTTTCTTT. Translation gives CASSFLGQGDTEAFF.

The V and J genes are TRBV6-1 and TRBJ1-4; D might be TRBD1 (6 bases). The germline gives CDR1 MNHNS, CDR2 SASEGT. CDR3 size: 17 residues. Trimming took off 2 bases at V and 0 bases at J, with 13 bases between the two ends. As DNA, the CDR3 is TGTGCCAGCAGTGAAACCCTGACAGGCGCAACTAATGAAAAACTGTTTTTT. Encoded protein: CASSETLTGATNEKLFF.

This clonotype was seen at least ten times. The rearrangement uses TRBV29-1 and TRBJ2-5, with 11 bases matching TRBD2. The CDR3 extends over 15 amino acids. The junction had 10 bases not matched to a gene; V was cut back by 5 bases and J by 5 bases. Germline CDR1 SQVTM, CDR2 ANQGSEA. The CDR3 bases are TGCAGCGTTCTTAGCGGGAGGGCCTACACGGAGACCCAGTACTTC. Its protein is CSVLSGRAYTETQYF.

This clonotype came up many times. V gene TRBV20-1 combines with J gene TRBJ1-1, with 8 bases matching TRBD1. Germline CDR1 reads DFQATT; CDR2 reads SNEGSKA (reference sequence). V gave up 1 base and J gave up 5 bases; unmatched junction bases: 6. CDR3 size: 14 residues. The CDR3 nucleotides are TGCAGTGCTAGAGGGGGAGGACAGGGTACTGAAGCTTTCTTT. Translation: CSARGGGQGTEAFF.

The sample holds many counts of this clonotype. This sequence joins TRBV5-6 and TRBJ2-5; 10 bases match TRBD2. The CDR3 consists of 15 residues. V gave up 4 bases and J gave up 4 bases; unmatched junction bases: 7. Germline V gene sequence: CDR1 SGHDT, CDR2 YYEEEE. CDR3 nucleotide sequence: TGTGCCAGCAGCCGGGAGACTAGCGGGCTAGAGACCCAGTACTTC. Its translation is CASSRETSGLETQYF.

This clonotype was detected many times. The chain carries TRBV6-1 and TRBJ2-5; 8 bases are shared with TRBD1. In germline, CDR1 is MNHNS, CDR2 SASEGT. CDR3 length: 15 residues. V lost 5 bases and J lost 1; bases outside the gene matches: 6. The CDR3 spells CASSFKGTGQETQYF. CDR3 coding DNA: TGTGCCAGCAGTTTTAAGGGGACAGGCCAAGAGACCCAGTACTTC.

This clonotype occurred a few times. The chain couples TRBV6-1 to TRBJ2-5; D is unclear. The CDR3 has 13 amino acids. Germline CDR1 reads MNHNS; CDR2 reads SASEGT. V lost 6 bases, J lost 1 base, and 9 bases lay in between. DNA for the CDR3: TGTGCCAGCAGCTCCCTCAGCCAAGAGACCCAGTACTTC. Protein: CASSSLSQETQYF.